A selection of T cell receptor beta chains follows, all from one sample in a study of T cells in Graves' hyperthyroidism and ophthalmopathy. TCRdb itself ran the multiplex PCR reads through MiXCR, one entry per CDR3 protein. The sample consists of approximately 400,000 distinct CDR3 sequences, roughly 13% of them appearing once. Sample: blood. Every receptor here comes from a woman aged 60 to 75 with Graves' hyperthyroidism. Both conserved end residues are part of each CDR3. A D gene is named only where the DNA matches it firmly. Only part of the rows carry a size: once, few, many, or a class if the clone is expanded.

clone_size	cdr3_length	v_call	d_call	j_call	cdr3_nt	cdr3_aa
.	17	TRBV27	TRBD1	TRBJ1-2	TGTGCCAGCAGTCCTTCCGGGACAGGGGGATTTGACTATGGCTACACCTTC	CASSPSGTGGFDYGYTF
.	14	TRBV27	.	TRBJ2-7	TGTGCCAGCAGTCCCCGTGGCAGGGGTGGCGAGCAGTACTTC	CASSPRGRGGEQYF
many	14	TRBV12-3/TRBV12-4	.	TRBJ1-2	TGTGCCAGCAGTTTCTCTACAGGGATGAGGGGCTACACCTTC	CASSFSTGMRGYTF
few	15	TRBV9	TRBD1	TRBJ2-3	TGTGCCAGCAGCCTTGCCGGGACAGATCCAGATACGCAGTATTTT	CASSLAGTDPDTQYF
.	15	TRBV5-5	.	TRBJ1-2	TGTGCCAGCAGCTTGGATTGGAGGGCGGACTATGGCTACACCTTC	CASSLDWRADYGYTF
few	17	TRBV5-5	.	TRBJ2-1	TGTGCCAGCAGCGGGGGGACGAGAATAAAGTCCTACAATGAGCAGTTCTTC	CASSGGTRIKSYNEQFF
.	13	TRBV19	.	TRBJ2-1	TGTGCCAGTGCTACGACACCCTACAATGAGCAGTTCTTC	CASATTPYNEQFF
.	16	TRBV2	.	TRBJ2-1	TGTGCCAGCAGAACCCCGGGCCCAGCTACAAGGAATGAGCAGTTCTTC	CASRTPGPATRNEQFF
.	17	TRBV5-1	TRBD2	TRBJ2-7	TGCGCCAGCAGCTTGGTTGGGCTAGCGGGTGCCTCCTACGAGCAGTACTTC	CASSLVGLAGASYEQYF
few	11	TRBV6-1	.	TRBJ1-5	TGTGCCAGCATGCGGCGTCAGCCCCAGCATTTT	CASMRRQPQHF
once	14	TRBV6-1	.	TRBJ2-5	TGTGCCAGCAGTGACGGTCAACCCCCTGGGACCCAGTACTTC	CASSDGQPPGTQYF
few	13	TRBV20-1	.	TRBJ1-2	TGCAGTGCTAGACCCTTTTGGAGGGACGGCTACACCTTC	CSARPFWRDGYTF
many	16	TRBV5-1	.	TRBJ1-1	TGCGCCAGCAGCTTTGGGGGGTCGGGGTTGTACACTGAAGCTTTCTTT	CASSFGGSGLYTEAFF
few	16	TRBV12-5	.	TRBJ2-1	TGTGCTAGTGGTTTGCCCGATTCTATTTACGACAATGAGCAGTTCTTC	CASGLPDSIYDNEQFF
.	17	TRBV4-1	TRBD2	TRBJ2-3	TGCGCCAGCAGCCAAGCCCCCGGGACTAGCGGCACAGATACGCAGTATTTT	CASSQAPGTSGTDTQYF
many	13	TRBV6-1	.	TRBJ1-1	TGTGCCAGCATCCCTCCAAGGAACACTGAAGCTTTCTTT	CASIPPRNTEAFF
many	13	TRBV11-2	.	TRBJ2-3	TGTGCCAGCAGCTTAGTTGGCACTAATACGCAGTATTTT	CASSLVGTNTQYF
many	13	TRBV20-1	.	TRBJ1-1	TGCAGTGCTCCCTCGGGACTGAACACTGAAGCTTTCTTT	CSAPSGLNTEAFF
many	15	TRBV12-3/TRBV12-4	TRBD1	TRBJ1-4	TGTGCCAGCAGACACGGACAGGGGATTAATGAAAAACTGTTTTTT	CASRHGQGINEKLFF
few	14	TRBV29-1	TRBD1	TRBJ2-7	TGCAGCGTAGAGACAGGGGGCATCTCCTACGAGCAGTACTTC	CSVETGGISYEQYF
.	13	TRBV27	TRBD1	TRBJ1-5	TGTGCCAGCAGTTTATCTGGGACAGCCTCCCAGCATTTT	CASSLSGTASQHF
few	11	TRBV27	.	TRBJ1-5	TGTGCCAGCGGGTCACCAGAGCCCCAGCATTTT	CASGSPEPQHF
many	16	TRBV6-1	TRBD2	TRBJ2-7	TGTGCCAGCAGTGGGGCTTATAGCGGGAACTCCTACGAGCAGTACTTC	CASSGAYSGNSYEQYF
few	15	TRBV27	.	TRBJ2-3	TGTGCCAGCAGTTTAACCGCCTGGTACACAGATACGCAGTATTTT	CASSLTAWYTDTQYF
many	13	TRBV2	.	TRBJ1-5	TGTGCCAGCAGTGTCGCAGTCAATCAGCCCCAGCATTTT	CASSVAVNQPQHF
.	14	TRBV19	TRBD1	TRBJ2-2	TGTGCCAGTAGGTGGACAGGGGTAGGCGGGGAGCTGTTTTTT	CASRWTGVGGELFF
.	16	TRBV3-1	.	TRBJ2-7	TGTGCCAGCAGCCAAGGAGGGGTCTTGAGCTCCTACGAGCAGTACTTC	CASSQGGVLSSYEQYF
many	16	TRBV4-2	.	TRBJ1-6	TGTGCCAGCAGCCAAGGGGGGTCGGGGTATAATTCACCCCTCCACTTT	CASSQGGSGYNSPLHF
many	13	TRBV12-3/TRBV12-4	TRBD1	TRBJ2-2	TGTGCCAGCAGGAAACAGGGGACCGGGGAGCTGTTTTTT	CASRKQGTGELFF
few	13	TRBV5-1	TRBD1	TRBJ1-1	TGCGCCAGCAGGGGGACAGGGAGAACTGAAGCTTTCTTT	CASRGTGRTEAFF
many	14	TRBV18	.	TRBJ1-5	TGTGCCAGCTCGCCTCGGGGCGGACACCAGCCCCAGCATTTT	CASSPRGGHQPQHF
many	17	TRBV18	TRBD2	TRBJ2-3	TGTGCCAGCTCACCACCCGGACTAGCGGCCGCCACAGATACGCAGTATTTT	CASSPPGLAAATDTQYF
many	14	TRBV27	TRBD2	TRBJ2-7	TGTGCCAGCAGTTGGGGACTAAGCTCCTACGAGCAGTACTTC	CASSWGLSSYEQYF
many	11	TRBV7-2	.	TRBJ2-5	TGTGCCAGCAGCTTCTCCTGGCAGCCTTACTTC	CASSFSWQPYF
many	16	TRBV18	TRBD1	TRBJ1-1	TGTGCCAGCTCACCACCGCGGGACAGGAAGAACACTGAAGCTTTCTTT	CASSPPRDRKNTEAFF
many	15	TRBV11-2	TRBD1	TRBJ2-1	TGTGCCAGCAGACCGATACAGGGGGCGCGCAATGAGCAGTTCTTC	CASRPIQGARNEQFF
many	18	TRBV12-3/TRBV12-4	TRBD2	TRBJ2-3	TGTGCCAGCAGTCCCGGACTAGCGGGAGGACTTAGCACAGATACGCAGTATTTT	CASSPGLAGGLSTDTQYF
many	16	TRBV5-1	TRBD2	TRBJ2-7	TGCGCCAGCAGCTTGGCTGGTAGCGGGAGTGGAAACGAGCAGTACTTC	CASSLAGSGSGNEQYF
.	15	TRBV5-6	.	TRBJ1-2	TGTGCCAGCAGCCTGAGGGGGGGCGCTGGGTATGGCTACACCTTC	CASSLRGGAGYGYTF
many	15	TRBV28	.	TRBJ1-2	TGTGCCAGCAGTTTACGAGGGACACAAGGGAGGAGCTACACCTTC	CASSLRGTQGRSYTF
.	13	TRBV15	.	TRBJ1-1	TGTGCCACCAGGGCGGGGGTAGGCACTGAAGCTTTCTTT	CATRAGVGTEAFF
many	16	TRBV19	TRBD1	TRBJ1-5	TGTGCCAGTAGTATGTTTGGACAGGCAGGTCGTCAGCCCCAGCATTTT	CASSMFGQAGRQPQHF